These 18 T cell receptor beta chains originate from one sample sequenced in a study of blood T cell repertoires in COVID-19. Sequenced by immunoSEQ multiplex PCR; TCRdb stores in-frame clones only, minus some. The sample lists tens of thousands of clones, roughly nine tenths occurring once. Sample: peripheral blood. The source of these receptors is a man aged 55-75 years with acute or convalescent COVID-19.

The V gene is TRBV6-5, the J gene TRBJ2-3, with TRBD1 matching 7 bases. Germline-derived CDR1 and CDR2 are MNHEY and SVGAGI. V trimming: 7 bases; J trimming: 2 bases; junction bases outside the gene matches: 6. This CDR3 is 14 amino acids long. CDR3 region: CASTPDRLTDTQYF. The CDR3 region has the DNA TGTGCCAGCACCCCGGACAGGCTCACAGATACGCAGTATTTT.

The CDR3 is CSVVVQNSNQPQHF. The CDR3 DNA follows: TGCAGCGTGGTCGTCCAGAATAGCAATCAGCCCCAGCATTTT. The rearrangement uses TRBV29-1 and TRBJ1-5; D call uncertain. CDR3 length: 14 amino acids. Germline CDR1 reads SQVTM; CDR2 reads ANQGSEA. V was trimmed by 6 bases and J by 0 bases, leaving 12 bases between them.

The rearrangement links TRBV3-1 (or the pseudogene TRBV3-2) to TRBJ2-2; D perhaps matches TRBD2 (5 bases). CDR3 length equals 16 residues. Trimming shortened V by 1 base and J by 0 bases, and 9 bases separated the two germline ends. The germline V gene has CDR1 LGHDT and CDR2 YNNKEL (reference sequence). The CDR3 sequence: CASSQGAGANTGELFF. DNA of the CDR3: TGTGCCAGCAGCCAAGGGGCCGGGGCGAACACCGGGGAGCTGTTTTTT.

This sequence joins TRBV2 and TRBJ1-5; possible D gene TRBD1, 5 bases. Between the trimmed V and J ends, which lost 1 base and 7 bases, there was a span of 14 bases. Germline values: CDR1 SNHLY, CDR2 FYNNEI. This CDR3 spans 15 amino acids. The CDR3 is CASSEVLGGGQPQHF. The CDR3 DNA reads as TGTGCCAGCAGTGAAGTATTGGGGGGAGGGCAGCCCCAGCATTTT. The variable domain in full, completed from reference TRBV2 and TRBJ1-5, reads EPEVTQTPSHQVTQMGQEVILRCVPISNHLYFYWYRQILGQKVEFLVSFYNNEISEKSEIFDDQFSVERPDGSNFTLKIRSTKLEDSAMYFCASSEVLGGGQPQHFGDGTRLSIL.

CDR3 in amino acids: CASTTQFTDTQYF. The CDR3 nucleotides are TGTGCCAGTACTACACAGTTCACAGATACGCAGTATTTT. The chain has TRBV19 and TRBJ2-3, with D unclear. CDR3 length: 13 residues. CDR1 is LNHDA, CDR2 SQIVND, per germline (reference sequence). The V and J ends lost 7 bases and 2 bases respectively, with 10 bases between them.

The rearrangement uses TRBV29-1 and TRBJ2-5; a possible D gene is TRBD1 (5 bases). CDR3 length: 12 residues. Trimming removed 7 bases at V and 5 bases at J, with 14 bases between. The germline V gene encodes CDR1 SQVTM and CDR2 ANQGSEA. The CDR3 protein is CSAGRGWETQYF. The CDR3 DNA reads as TGCAGCGCCGGAAGGGGATGGGAGACCCAGTACTTC.

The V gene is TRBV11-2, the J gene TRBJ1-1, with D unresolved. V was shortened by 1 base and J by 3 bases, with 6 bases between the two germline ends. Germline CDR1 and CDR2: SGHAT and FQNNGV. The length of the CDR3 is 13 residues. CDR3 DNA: TGTGCCAGCAGCTTAGTCCAGGACACTGAAGCTTTCTTT. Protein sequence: CASSLVQDTEAFF.

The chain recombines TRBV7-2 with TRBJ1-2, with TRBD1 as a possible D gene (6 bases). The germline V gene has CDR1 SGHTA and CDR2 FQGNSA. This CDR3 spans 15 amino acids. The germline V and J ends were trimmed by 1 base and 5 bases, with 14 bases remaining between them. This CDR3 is CASSLGGAGEYGYTF. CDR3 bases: TGTGCCAGCAGCTTAGGTGGGGCAGGGGAGTATGGCTACACCTTC.

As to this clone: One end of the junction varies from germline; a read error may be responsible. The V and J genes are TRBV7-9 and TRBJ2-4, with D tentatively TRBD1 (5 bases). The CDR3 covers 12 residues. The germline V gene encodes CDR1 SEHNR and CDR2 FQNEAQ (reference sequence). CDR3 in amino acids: CASSLGGLERDF. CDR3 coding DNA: TGTGCCAGCAGCTTAGGGGGCTTGGAACGGGACTTC.

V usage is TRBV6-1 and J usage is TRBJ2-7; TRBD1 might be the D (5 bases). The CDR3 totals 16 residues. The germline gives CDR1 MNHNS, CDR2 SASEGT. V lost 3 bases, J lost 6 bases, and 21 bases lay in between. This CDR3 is CASSETDEYFWGEQYF. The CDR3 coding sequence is TGTGCCAGCAGTGAGACAGATGAGTATTTCTGGGGCGAGCAGTACTTC.

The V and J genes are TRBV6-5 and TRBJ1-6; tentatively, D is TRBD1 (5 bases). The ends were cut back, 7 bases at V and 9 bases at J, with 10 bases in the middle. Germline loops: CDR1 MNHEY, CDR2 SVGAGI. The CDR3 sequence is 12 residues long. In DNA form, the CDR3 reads TGTGCCAGCACAGGGTTACGTTCACCCCTCCACTTT. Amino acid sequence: CASTGLRSPLHF.

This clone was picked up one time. The CDR3 DNA follows: TGTGCCAGCAGTTCCACGACAGGTTTGTCGACTGAAGCTTTCTTT. This translates into CASSSTTGLSTEAFF. The chain links TRBV5-4 to TRBJ1-1, with D possibly being TRBD1 (6 bases). The germline V and J ends were trimmed by 5 bases and 5 bases, with 19 bases remaining between them. This CDR3 has 15 residues. Germline assignment: CDR1 SGHNT and CDR2 YYREEE (reference sequence).

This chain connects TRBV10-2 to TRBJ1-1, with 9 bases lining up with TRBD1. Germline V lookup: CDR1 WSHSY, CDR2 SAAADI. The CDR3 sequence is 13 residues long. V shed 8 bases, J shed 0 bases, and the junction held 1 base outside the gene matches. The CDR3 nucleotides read TGCGCCAGCGGGACAGGGTTGAACACTGAAGCTTTCTTT. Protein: CASGTGLNTEAFF.

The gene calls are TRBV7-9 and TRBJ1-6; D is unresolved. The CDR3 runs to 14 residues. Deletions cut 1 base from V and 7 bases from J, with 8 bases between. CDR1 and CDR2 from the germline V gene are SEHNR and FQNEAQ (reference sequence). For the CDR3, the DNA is TGTGCCAGCAGCTTAGTGAGCCTGAATTCACCCCTCCACTTT. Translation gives CASSLVSLNSPLHF.

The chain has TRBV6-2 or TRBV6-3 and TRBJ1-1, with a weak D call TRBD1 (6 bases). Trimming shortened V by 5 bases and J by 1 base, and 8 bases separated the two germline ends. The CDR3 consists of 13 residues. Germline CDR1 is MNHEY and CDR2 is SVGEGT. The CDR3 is CASSQGTNTEAFF. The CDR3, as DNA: TGTGCCAGCAGTCAGGGGACGAACACTGAAGCTTTCTTT.

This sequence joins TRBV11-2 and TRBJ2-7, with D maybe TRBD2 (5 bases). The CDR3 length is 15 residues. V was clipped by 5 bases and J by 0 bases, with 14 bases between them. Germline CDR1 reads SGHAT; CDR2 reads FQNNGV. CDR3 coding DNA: TGTGCCAGCAGCCCCCTGGCCCTAGCCTCCTACGAGCAGTACTTC. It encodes CASSPLALASYEQYF.

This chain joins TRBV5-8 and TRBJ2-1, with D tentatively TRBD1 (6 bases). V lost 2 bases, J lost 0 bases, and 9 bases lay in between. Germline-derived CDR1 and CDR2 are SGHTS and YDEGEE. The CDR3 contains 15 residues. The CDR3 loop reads CASSLGGISYNEQFF. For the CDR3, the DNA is TGTGCCAGCAGCTTAGGGGGTATCTCCTACAATGAGCAGTTCTTC.

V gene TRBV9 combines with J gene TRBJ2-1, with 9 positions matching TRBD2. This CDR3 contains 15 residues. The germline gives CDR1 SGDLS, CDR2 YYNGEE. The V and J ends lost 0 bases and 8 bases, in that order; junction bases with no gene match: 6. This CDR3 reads CASSVAPRGGDEQFF. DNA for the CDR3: TGTGCCAGCAGCGTAGCTCCGCGGGGGGGCGATGAGCAGTTCTTC.